This record looks at one TCR beta chain sequence and its context. Its antigen remains unknown. Regarding time point: baseline, week 1 (first vaccination visit). The treatment denotes: pre-vaccination baseline after standard-of-care therapy. New astrocytomas of WHO grade 3 or 4 that were IDH1-mutant and ATRX-lost were found in the donors. J gave up 5 bases and V 0 bases, and 8 bases lay outside the gene matches. The CDR3 totals 15 residues. CDR1 is SQVTM and CDR2 is ANQGSEA in the germline V gene. The data derive from a study of a mutant IDH1 vaccine in newly diagnosed glioma. Study in general: Treated individuals were about 62% male and roughly 40% female, averaging roughly 43 years of age. Earlier treatment was radiotherapy, temozolomide, or both, with most getting both.

The protocol was immunoSEQ multiplex PCR, while the TCRdb copy is restricted to in-frame clones and leaves out a portion. The data hold about 88,000 clones, with roughly 82% observed a single time. Whole-study results and caveats: Across multiple MHC alleles, over 90% of patients had vaccine-induced responses.

This TCR derives from a man between 40 and 49 years old with glioma. Some clones in this sample may be carry-over from other donors' samples. The gene calls are TRBV29-1 and TRBJ2-3, with 7 bases matching TRBD2. The sample was PBMCs, taken from a glioma patient treated with radiotherapy, temozolomide or both. Here the CDR3 reads CSVEDPRLARDTQYF. The CDR3 DNA reads as TGCAGCGTTGAAGACCCCCGACTAGCAAGAGATACGCAGTATTTT.